The 31 T cell receptor beta chains in this list originate from one sample, sequenced in a study of T cells in localized non-small cell lung cancer. TCRdb's table, derived via immunoSEQ multiplex PCR, lists solely in-frame clones and lacks some. The sample carries about 52,000 clones, more than 75% recorded once. Specimen: PBMCs, collected before any cancer treatment. The receptors originated from a female donor with stage II lung adenocarcinoma.

The genes are TRBV10-2 and TRBJ1-1; D is possibly TRBD1 (5 bases). The CDR3 has 11 residues. Germline CDR1 WSHSY, CDR2 SAAADI. Between the trimmed V and J ends, which lost 4 bases and 6 bases, there was a span of 6 bases. The CDR3 nucleotides are TGCGCCAGCAGTGTGGGGGCTGAAGCTTTCTTT. It encodes CASSVGAEAFF.

V usage is TRBV4-1 and J usage is TRBJ1-3; 9 bases agree with TRBD1. J was trimmed by 4 bases and V by 4 bases; bases with no gene match: 14. The CDR3 contains 18 residues. CDR1 MGHRA and CDR2 YSYEKL come from the germline V gene. The CDR3 here is CASSLRYRGQGEGNTIYF. As DNA, the CDR3 is TGCGCCAGCAGCCTTCGCTATCGGGGACAGGGAGAAGGAAACACCATATATTTT.

This chain uses TRBV6-5 with TRBJ1-2; D uncertain. The CDR3 totals 14 residues. V lost 3 bases and J lost 0, with 8 bases in between. Germline loops: CDR1 MNHEY, CDR2 SVGAGI. CDR3: CASSYNGANYGYTF. The DNA for the CDR3 is TGTGCCAGCAGTTATAACGGAGCTAACTATGGCTACACCTTC.

The genes are TRBV5-4 and TRBJ2-1; D is unresolved. The CDR3 is made up of 11 amino acids. The V gene lost 0 bases and the J gene lost 9 bases, with 4 bases spanning the gap. Germline V lookup: CDR1 SGHNT, CDR2 YYREEE (reference sequence). The CDR3 DNA reads as TGTGCCAGCAGCTTGGGGGTTGAGCAGTTCTTC. This gives the protein CASSLGVEQFF.

CDR3 nucleotide sequence: TGTGCCAGCAGCTTAAGGGGACTAGCGGTACTCTCCTACAATGAGCAGTTCTTC. It encodes CASSLRGLAVLSYNEQFF. V gene TRBV7-2 combines with J gene TRBJ2-1, with TRBD2 identical over 11 bases. Germline lookup yields CDR1 SGHTA and CDR2 FQGNSA. The CDR3 runs to 18 residues. Trimming removed 2 bases from V and 0 bases from J; junction bases left unmatched: 6.

The chain couples TRBV5-1 to TRBJ2-3; D is perhaps TRBD1 (6 bases). From germline, CDR1 is SGHRS and CDR2 YFSETQ. V was clipped by 4 bases and J by 0 bases, with 15 bases between them. The CDR3 sequence is 16 residues long. In nucleotides, the CDR3 is TGCGCCAGCAGCGGATACAGGGCGCTGAGCACAGATACGCAGTATTTT. Translation gives CASSGYRALSTDTQYF. Drawing the rest from reference TRBV5-1 and TRBJ2-3, the complete variable domain is KAGVTQTPRYLIKTRGQQVTLSCSPISGHRSVSWYQQTPGQGLQFLFEYFSETQRNKGNFPGRFSGRQFSNSRSEMNVSTLELGDSALYLCASSGYRALSTDTQYFGPGTRLTVL.

V and J are TRBV7-9 and TRBJ2-5; TRBD1 matches at 9 bases. The V and J ends lost 2 bases and 4 bases, in that order; junction bases with no gene match: 5. The CDR3 covers 15 residues. The germline gives CDR1 SEHNR, CDR2 FQNEAQ (reference sequence). DNA for the CDR3: TGTGCCAGCAGCTTAAACAGGGGGCTCGTAGAGACCCAGTACTTC. Its protein is CASSLNRGLVETQYF.

The V and J genes are TRBV14 and TRBJ2-5, with a weak D call TRBD1 (6 bases). Between the trimmed V and J ends, which lost 1 base and 5 bases, there was a span of 11 bases. CDR1 is SGHDN and CDR2 is FVKESK in the germline V gene. This CDR3 is built from 14 residues. CDR3 DNA: TGTGCCAGCAGCCAAGTATGGCAGGGGGAGACCCAGTACTTC. This translates into CASSQVWQGETQYF.

This rearrangement joins TRBV10-2 to TRBJ1-1, with 7 bases lining up with TRBD1. Germline V gene lookup returns CDR1 WSHSY and CDR2 SAAADI. The CDR3 spans 16 residues. J lost 1 base, V lost 1 base, and 6 bases had no gene match. CDR3 amino acids: CASSELRAGGNTEAFF. In nucleotides, the CDR3 is TGCGCCAGCAGTGAGTTGAGGGCAGGGGGGAACACTGAAGCTTTCTTT.

This chain uses TRBV5-1 with TRBJ1-1; D call uncertain. Trimming pared 4 bases from V and 0 bases from J, leaving 7 bases between. Per germline, CDR1 SGHRS and CDR2 YFSETQ. The CDR3 extends over 13 amino acids. The CDR3 protein is CASSENMNTEAFF. CDR3 in DNA: TGCGCCAGCAGCGAGAATATGAACACTGAAGCTTTCTTT.

V usage is TRBV6-5 and J usage is TRBJ1-5, with unresolved D. Per the germline V gene, CDR1 is MNHEY and CDR2 is SVGAGI. The CDR3 spans 13 residues. V was clipped by 6 bases and J by 1 base, with 7 bases between them. The CDR3 DNA reads as TGTGCCAGCAGGCCCAGGAGCAATCAGCCCCAGCATTTT. This encodes CASRPRSNQPQHF.

The V and J genes are TRBV9 and TRBJ1-3; D possibly corresponds to TRBD1 (6 bases). The CDR3 length is 15 residues. Per germline, CDR1 SGDLS and CDR2 YYNGEE. Trimming left V 7 bases short and J 0 bases short, with 14 bases between. CDR3 in DNA: TGTGCCAGCGGGGGCGACAGGCTCTCTGGAAACACCATATATTTT. Its protein product is CASGGDRLSGNTIYF.

The rearrangement joins TRBV14 to TRBJ1-2; no clear D gene. CDR1 SGHDN and CDR2 FVKESK come from the germline V gene. The CDR3 totals 14 residues. The ends were cut back, 0 bases at V and 4 bases at J, with 9 bases in the middle. The CDR3 nucleotides are TGTGCCAGCAGCCAAGATATAGATTCCTATGGCTACACCTTC. Translating gives CASSQDIDSYGYTF. The complete variable domain, with remaining parts taken from reference TRBV14 and TRBJ1-2, reads EAGVTQFPSHSVIEKGQTVTLRCDPISGHDNLYWYRRVMGKEIKFLLHFVKESKQDESGMPNNRFLAERTGGTYSTLKVQPAELEDSGVYFCASSQDIDSYGYTFGSGTRLTVV.

The rearrangement uses TRBV7-6 and TRBJ2-1; TRBD2 matches 13 bases. CDR1 and CDR2 from the germline V gene are SGHVS and FNYEAQ. The CDR3 is 17 residues long. Trimming at V came to 4 bases and at J to 10 bases, leaving 13 bases not matched to a gene. The CDR3 is CASSSISNPGLAGEQFF. The CDR3 DNA sequence: TGTGCCAGCAGCTCTATATCAAATCCGGGACTAGCGGGGGAGCAGTTCTTC.

V usage is TRBV9 and J usage is TRBJ1-2; 8 bases fit TRBD1. Germline V gene data show CDR1 as SGDLS and CDR2 as YYNGEE. The CDR3 is 15 amino acids. V dropped 0 bases and J dropped 2; count of bases not matched to a gene: 3. The CDR3 sequence is CASSVVTGANYGYTF. The CDR3 DNA sequence: TGTGCCAGCAGCGTAGTGACAGGGGCGAACTATGGCTACACCTTC.

This clone was found once. The chain carries TRBV5-1 and TRBJ2-1; 8 nucleotides agree with TRBD1. Trimming at V came to 0 bases and at J to 7 bases, leaving 12 bases not matched to a gene. Per the germline V gene, CDR1 is SGHRS and CDR2 is YFSETQ. This CDR3 has 17 amino acids. CDR3 nucleotide sequence: TGCGCCAGCAGCTTGGTGGCCACAGGGGGTGTTATGAATGAGCAGTTCTTC. Its protein product is CASSLVATGGVMNEQFF.

V is TRBV5-1 and J is TRBJ2-1, with 9 nucleotides matching TRBD2. V shed 0 bases and J 8 bases; nucleotides not matched to a gene: 12. The CDR3 totals 17 residues. CDR1 is SGHRS, CDR2 YFSETQ, per germline. This chain's CDR3 is CASSLAYYGGGADEQFF. The CDR3 nucleotides are TGCGCCAGCAGCTTGGCCTACTATGGCGGGGGGGCCGATGAGCAGTTCTTC.

This chain connects TRBV27 to TRBJ2-1, with 8 nucleotides matching TRBD1. This CDR3 is built from 12 residues. Germline values: CDR1 MNHEY, CDR2 SMNVEV (reference sequence). Trimming at V came to 4 bases and at J to 15 bases, leaving 8 bases not matched to a gene. Here the CDR3 reads CASSSNRGSRFF. In DNA, the CDR3 is TGTGCCAGCAGTTCGAACAGGGGGTCGCGGTTCTTC.

This chain connects TRBV6-5 to TRBJ2-2, with D tentatively TRBD2 (6 bases). Germline lookup yields CDR1 MNHEY and CDR2 SVGAGI. The V and J ends lost 4 bases and 3 bases respectively, with 12 bases between them. The CDR3 has 15 amino acids. The CDR3 DNA reads as TGTGCCAGCAGTTTCGCTAGCGAGGACACCGGGGAGCTGTTTTTT. Encoded protein: CASSFASEDTGELFF.

The chain combines TRBV4-1 with TRBJ2-3; D possibly corresponds to TRBD2 (5 bases). This CDR3 spans 18 amino acids. Trimming left V 6 bases short and J 2 bases short, with 24 bases between. CDR1 is MGHRA, CDR2 YSYEKL, per germline. In nucleotides, the CDR3 is TGCGCCAGCAGAGCTCTAGCAGCTCTAACTTCACCCACAGATACGCAGTATTTT. It translates to CASRALAALTSPTDTQYF.

V is TRBV5-6 and J is TRBJ1-3; D not certain. The germline CDR1 and CDR2 sequences are SGHDT and YYEEEE. The V end was cut by 1 base, the J end by 2 bases, with 7 bases between. This CDR3 spans 14 amino acids. CDR3 DNA: TGTGCCAGCAGCTTGCGGTGGCCTGGAAACACCATATATTTT. Translation gives CASSLRWPGNTIYF. The variable domain in full, completed from reference TRBV5-6 and TRBJ1-3, reads DAGVTQSPTHLIKTRGQQVTLRCSPKSGHDTVSWYQQALGQGPQFIFQYYEEEERQRGNFPDRFSGHQFPNYSSELNVNALLLGDSALYLCASSLRWPGNTIYFGEGSWLTVV.

The V and J genes are TRBV18 and TRBJ2-3; 9 positions match TRBD2. The CDR3 loop spans 17 amino acids. J lost 3 bases, V lost 2 bases, and 9 bases had no gene match. The V gene's germline CDR1 is KGHSH and CDR2 LQKENI. DNA of the CDR3: TGTGCCAGCTCACCAAGCAGCGGGGGGCTGATAACAGATACGCAGTATTTT. Protein product: CASSPSSGGLITDTQYF.

V is TRBV4-2 and J is TRBJ2-2; 10 bases agree with TRBD2. The CDR3 contains 20 residues. V lost 0 bases to trimming and J lost 4 bases; unmatched junction nucleotides: 14. Per germline, CDR1 LGHNA and CDR2 YNFKEQ. The CDR3 here is CASSQDFGLAGARGTGELFF. CDR3 sequence (DNA): TGTGCCAGCAGCCAAGATTTTGGTCTAGCGGGGGCCCGGGGCACCGGGGAGCTGTTTTTT.

J is TRBJ2-5 and V is TRBV5-1, with D perhaps given as TRBD1 or TRBD2 (5 bases each). The V end was cut by 0 bases, the J end by 1 base, with 13 bases between. From germline, CDR1 is SGHRS and CDR2 YFSETQ. The CDR3 extends over 16 amino acids. The CDR3 DNA is TGCGCCAGCAGCTTGGCCATAGGTGGGGGCCAAGAGACCCAGTACTTC. Translation gives CASSLAIGGGQETQYF.

This clone was seen at least ten times. The chain has TRBV7-2 and TRBJ2-1; TRBD2 agrees at 7 bases. With V trimmed by 8 bases and J by 10 bases, 17 bases remained unmatched. Germline CDR1 and CDR2: SGHTA and FQGNSA. This CDR3 region has 15 residues. DNA for the CDR3: TGTGCCAGCGCCCAAGACGGGGGGACCCTAGGGGAGCAGTTCTTC. The encoded protein is CASAQDGGTLGEQFF.

This rearrangement joins TRBV2 to TRBJ1-2; TRBD1 is a possible D gene (6 bases). This CDR3 is 13 amino acids long. Germline CDR1 reads SNHLY; CDR2 reads FYNNEI. V lost 6 bases to trimming and J lost 0 bases, with 8 bases between them. This chain's CDR3 is CASRAGANYGYTF. CDR3 DNA: TGTGCCAGCAGAGCAGGGGCTAACTATGGCTACACCTTC.

The chain couples TRBV7-8 to TRBJ2-5; D uncertain. The length of the CDR3 is 13 residues. Between the trimmed V and J ends, which lost 1 base and 1 base, there was a span of 4 bases. The germline gives CDR1 SGHVS, CDR2 FQNEAQ. CDR3 sequence reads: CASSLGVQETQYF. CDR3 DNA sequence: TGTGCCAGCAGCTTAGGGGTCCAAGAGACCCAGTACTTC.

The V gene is TRBV5-8, the J gene TRBJ1-1, with D possibly matching TRBD1 (6 bases). The CDR3 contains 13 residues. The ends were cut back, 4 bases at V and 3 bases at J, with 10 bases in the middle. Germline V gene sequence: CDR1 SGHTS, CDR2 YDEGEE. As DNA, the CDR3 is TGTGCCAGCAGCCCCGCAGGGGACACTGAAGCTTTCTTT. Amino acids: CASSPAGDTEAFF. Looking up the rest from reference TRBV5-8 and TRBJ1-1 gives the full variable domain: EAGVTQSPTHLIKTRGQQATLRCSPISGHTSVYWYQQALGLGLQFLLWYDEGEERNRGNFPPRFSGRQFPNYSSELNVNALELEDSALYLCASSPAGDTEAFFGQGTRLTVV.

The V gene is TRBV4-2, the J gene TRBJ2-1; 12 bases match TRBD2. CDR3 size: 18 residues. CDR1 and CDR2 (germline): LGHNA, YNFKEQ. Trimming removed 3 bases from V and 0 bases from J; junction bases left unmatched: 6. The CDR3 is CASSQGLAGISSYNEQFF. The CDR3, as DNA: TGTGCCAGCAGCCAGGGACTAGCGGGTATTAGCTCCTACAATGAGCAGTTCTTC.

The gene calls are TRBV6-5 and TRBJ1-3, with D uncertain. V lost 0 bases to trimming and J lost 4 bases, with 10 bases between them. The CDR3 is 15 residues long. CDR1 is MNHEY and CDR2 is SVGAGI in the germline V gene. CDR3 sequence: CASSYSIATGNTIYF. DNA for the CDR3: TGTGCCAGCAGTTACTCGATAGCAACGGGAAACACCATATATTTT.

V is TRBV11-2 and J is TRBJ2-6; D is uncertain. V was clipped by 2 bases and J by 4 bases, with 6 bases between them. CDR1 is SGHAT and CDR2 is FQNNGV in the germline V gene. The length of the CDR3 is 14 residues. The CDR3 sequence is CASSLYVGANVLTF. The CDR3 DNA reads TGTGCCAGCAGCTTATACGTCGGGGCCAACGTCCTGACTTTC.